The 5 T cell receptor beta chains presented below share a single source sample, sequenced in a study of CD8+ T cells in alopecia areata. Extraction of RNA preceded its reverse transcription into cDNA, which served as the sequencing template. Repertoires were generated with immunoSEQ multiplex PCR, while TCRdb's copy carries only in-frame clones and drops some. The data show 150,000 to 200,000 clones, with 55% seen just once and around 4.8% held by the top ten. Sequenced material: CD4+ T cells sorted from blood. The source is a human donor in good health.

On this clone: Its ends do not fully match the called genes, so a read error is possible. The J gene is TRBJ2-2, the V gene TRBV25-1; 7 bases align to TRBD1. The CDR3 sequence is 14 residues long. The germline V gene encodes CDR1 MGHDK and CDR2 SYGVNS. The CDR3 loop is CASSKGAKTGELFF. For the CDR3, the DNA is TGTGCCAGCAGTAAGGGGGCGAAGACCGGGGAGCTGTTTTTT.

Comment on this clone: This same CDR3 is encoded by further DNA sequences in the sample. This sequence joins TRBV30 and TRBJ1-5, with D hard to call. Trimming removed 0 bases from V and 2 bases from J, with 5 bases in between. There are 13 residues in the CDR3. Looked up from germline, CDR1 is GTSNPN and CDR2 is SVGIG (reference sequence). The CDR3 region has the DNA TGTGCCTGGAGTGTACGGGGCAATCAGCCCCAGCATTTT. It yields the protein CAWSVRGNQPQHF.

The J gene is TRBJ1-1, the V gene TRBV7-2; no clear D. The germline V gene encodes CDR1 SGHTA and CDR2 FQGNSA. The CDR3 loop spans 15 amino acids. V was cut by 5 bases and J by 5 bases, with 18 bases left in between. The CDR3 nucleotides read TGTGCCAGCAGCCCGCAGCAAACCCCGGGGACTGAAGCTTTCTTT. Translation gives CASSPQQTPGTEAFF.

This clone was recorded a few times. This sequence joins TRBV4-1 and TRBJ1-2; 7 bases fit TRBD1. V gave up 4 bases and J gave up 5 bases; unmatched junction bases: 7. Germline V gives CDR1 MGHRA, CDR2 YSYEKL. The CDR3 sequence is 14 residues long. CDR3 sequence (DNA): TGCGCCAGCAGCCCCATGACAGGGTTATATGGCTACACCTTC. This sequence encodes CASSPMTGLYGYTF.

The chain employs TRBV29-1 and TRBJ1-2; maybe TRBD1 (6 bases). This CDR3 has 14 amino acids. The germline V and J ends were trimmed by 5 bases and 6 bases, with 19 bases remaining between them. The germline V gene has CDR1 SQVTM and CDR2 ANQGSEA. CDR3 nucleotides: TGCAGCGTTAGGGGGGACCGTGGAAGTGATGGCTACACCTTC. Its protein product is CSVRGDRGSDGYTF. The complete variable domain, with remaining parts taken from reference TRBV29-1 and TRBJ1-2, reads SAVISQKPSRDICQRGTSLTIQCQVDSQVTMMFWYRQQPGQSLTLIATANQGSEATYESGFVIDKFPISRPNLTFSTLTVSNMSPEDSSIYLCSVRGDRGSDGYTFGSGTRLTVV.